The T cell receptor beta chain described here comes from a study of T cell responses to AZD1222 COVID-19 vaccine. Study-level background: The analysis combined second doses at about 4 or about 12 weeks.

Findings and caveats of the study: The donor group comprised mostly white British people and more females; the analysis possibly underestimated clonal diversity. Among spike-specific TCRs, nearly half reportedly target unmutated variant regions.

This clone showed up just once. Its antigen is unidentified. This CDR3 has 23 amino acids. Germline-derived CDR1 and CDR2 are LGHNA and YNFKEQ. The V and J ends lost 2 bases and 0 bases, in that order; junction bases with no gene match: 20. The table came from immunoSEQ multiplex PCR; TCRdb's copy has only in-frame clones and leaves some out. The data contain some 170,000 clones, just over 90% of them singletons. This chain links TRBV4-2 with TRBJ2-2; 11 bases line up with TRBD2. The sequence was collected from an adult in good health. The sample consisted of peripheral blood, taken on day 0 of AZD1222 vaccination. The CDR3 protein is CASSQFRLRGTSGHDPNTGELFF. The CDR3 DNA reads as TGTGCCAGCAGCCAATTCCGGCTAAGAGGGACTAGCGGTCACGACCCGAACACCGGGGAGCTGTTTTTT.